These 27 T cell receptor beta chains came from one sample sequenced in a study of Graves' ophthalmopathy and Graves' hyperthyroidism. Amplification targeted the TCR beta CDR3 regions, with RNA transcripts as the source material. The library came from an HTBI-primed first-round RT-PCR and a second-round multiplex PCR. TCRdb re-analysed the multiplex PCR reads in MiXCR, keeping a single row per CDR3 protein. The table has about 15,000 distinct CDR3 sequences, 46% seen once. Sequences were obtained from peripheral blood. These receptors were collected from a woman in her 40s with stable Graves' hyperthyroidism.

This clonotype was seen only a few times. The chain combines TRBV4-2 with TRBJ2-7, with TRBD2 as a possible D gene (6 bases). Trimming shortened V by 1 base and J by 0 bases, and 13 bases separated the two germline ends. The CDR3 consists of 16 residues. Germline V gene sequence: CDR1 LGHNA, CDR2 YNFKEQ. The CDR3: CASSQGGRESSYEQYF. CDR3 in DNA: TGTGCCAGCAGCCAAGGAGGGCGGGAAAGCTCCTACGAGCAGTACTTC.

V and J are TRBV12-3 or TRBV12-4 and TRBJ2-7; D unclear. The CDR3 loop spans 13 amino acids. The germline V and J ends were trimmed by 3 bases and 9 bases, with 15 bases remaining between them. The CDR3: CASSFVATEMQYF. The CDR3 coding sequence is TGTGCCAGCAGTTTTGTAGCTACGGAAATGCAGTACTTC.

The chain joins TRBV10-3 to TRBJ2-1; the match to TRBD2 covers 9 bases. CDR3 length: 16 amino acids. In germline, CDR1 is ENHRY, CDR2 SYGVKD. CDR3 DNA sequence: TGTGCATCCTTAGGGCGGGGTAGCGGGAGTGTTAATGAGCAGTTCTTC. Its protein is CASLGRGSGSVNEQFF.

Comment on this clonotype: This CDR3 is missing its conserved last phenylalanine or tryptophan, likely due to a read error. This chain connects TRBV4-1 to TRBJ2-5; 9 bases fit TRBD2. V was pared by 3 bases and J by 4 bases, with 6 bases of the junction left unmatched. The CDR3 is made up of 15 amino acids. The germline gives CDR1 MGHRA, CDR2 YSYEKL. In nucleotides, the CDR3 is TGCGCCAGCAGCCACATAGCGGGGGCCGGAGAGACCCAGTACTAC. Encoded protein: CASSHIAGAGETQYY.

At least ten counts were recorded for this clonotype. The chain recombines TRBV5-5 with TRBJ1-1; 7 positions agree with TRBD1. Germline CDR1 and CDR2: SGHKS and YYEKEE (reference sequence). V trimming: 0 bases; J trimming: 6 bases; junction bases outside the gene matches: 14. CDR3 length equals 17 residues. DNA of the CDR3: TGTGCCAGCAGCTTGGAACCGGGACAGCATCTTGACGCTGAAGCTTTCTTT. Protein sequence: CASSLEPGQHLDAEAFF. The whole variable domain, filled in from reference TRBV5-5 and TRBJ1-1, reads DAGVTQSPTHLIKTRGQQVTLRCSPISGHKSVSWYQQVLGQGPQFIFQYYEKEERGRGNFPDRFSARQFPNYSSELNVNALLLGDSALYLCASSLEPGQHLDAEAFFGQGTRLTVV.

This clonotype was detected ten times or more. CDR3 sequence (DNA): TGTGCCAGCAGTGGATCTGGAGTTGGCTACACCTTC. It encodes CASSGSGVGYTF. The rearrangement uses TRBV6-1 and TRBJ1-2; D unresolved. The V and J ends lost 4 bases and 7 bases respectively, with 10 bases between them. Looked up from germline, CDR1 is MNHNS and CDR2 is SASEGT. CDR3 size: 12 residues.

A word on this clonotype: It may be a read error: a sequence one base away is much more abundant. The chain is built from TRBV5-1 and TRBJ1-1, with D possibly being TRBD1 (6 bases). This CDR3 contains 15 residues. Germline V gives CDR1 SGHRS, CDR2 YFSETQ. Here the CDR3 reads CASSPEPGVNTEALF. Here the CDR3 DNA reads TGCGCCAGCAGCCCCGAGCCAGGGGTAAACACTGAAGCTCTCTTT.

Points on this clonotype: A junction end diverges from the germline sequence, so it may reflect a read error. The rearrangement uses TRBV7-2 and TRBJ2-7, with D possibly TRBD1 on 6 matching bases. The CDR3 has 13 residues. Germline assignment: CDR1 SGHTA and CDR2 FQGNSA. The CDR3 coding sequence is TGTGCCAGCAGCCGGGACAAGGGATACGAGCAGTACTTT. It translates to CASSRDKGYEQYF.

A remark on this clonotype: A read error may explain this, as a much larger clone is one base away. In nucleotides, the CDR3 is TGTGCCAGCTCACCAGAAGGACTGAATTCCTATGGCTACACCTTC. Its translation is CASSPEGLNSYGYTF. This chain uses TRBV18 with TRBJ1-2; D unclear. This CDR3 is 15 amino acids long. V lost 2 bases and J lost 4, with 14 bases in between. The germline V gene encodes CDR1 KGHSH and CDR2 LQKENI.

This chain joins TRBV5-5 and TRBJ1-1; D is possibly TRBD1 (6 bases). CDR1 and CDR2 from the germline V gene are SGHKS and YYEKEE (reference sequence). V lost 2 bases and J 3 bases, leaving 11 bases between the germline ends. The CDR3 is made up of 14 amino acids. This CDR3 reads CASSLQGVDTEAFF. The CDR3 nucleotides read TGTGCCAGCAGCTTACAGGGTGTCGACACTGAAGCTTTCTTT.

In the case of this clonotype: This may arise from a read error, as a much more abundant clone is one base away. The rearrangement links TRBV5-1 to TRBJ2-3; no reliable D call. The CDR3 is made up of 16 amino acids. Germline CDR1 is SGHRS and CDR2 is YFSETQ. CDR3 residues: CASSLEGSLNTDAQYF. In DNA form, the CDR3 reads TGCGCCAGCAGCTTGGAGGGCAGCCTTAACACAGATGCGCAGTATTTT.

Comments on this clonotype: Its ends do not fully match the called genes, so a read error is possible. The chain is built from TRBV2 and TRBJ2-1; 8 nucleotides align to TRBD2. Germline V gene data show CDR1 as SNHLY and CDR2 as FYNNEI. This CDR3 has 16 amino acids. The CDR3: CAGSGGGGTTKVEQFF. The DNA of the CDR3 is TGTGCCGGCAGTGGAGGCGGGGGGACCACGAAGGTTGAGCAGTTCTTC.

The sample holds many counts of this clonotype. The chain combines TRBV20-1 with TRBJ1-1; weak D call: TRBD1 (6 bases). The CDR3 is 16 residues long. CDR1 is DFQATT, CDR2 SNEGSKA, per germline (reference sequence). V lost 5 bases, J lost 0 bases, and 19 bases lay in between. The CDR3 nucleotides read TGCAGTGCTGAACTAAGAAAGGGGGTGATGAACACTGAAGCTTTCTTT. It translates to CSAELRKGVMNTEAFF.

Only one count was recorded for this clonotype. The chain links TRBV9 to TRBJ2-5; unclear D gene. This CDR3 comprises 13 residues. The germline V gene encodes CDR1 SGDLS and CDR2 YYNGEE. V was trimmed by 1 base and J by 0 bases, leaving 4 bases between them. CDR3 protein: CASSVSDQETQYF. In DNA form, the CDR3 reads TGTGCCAGCAGCGTAAGCGACCAAGAGACCCAGTACTTC. Full variable domain (rest looked up from reference TRBV9 and TRBJ2-5): DSGVTQTPKHLITATGQRVTLRCSPRSGDLSVYWYQQSLDQGLQFLIQYYNGEERAKGNILERFSAQQFPDLHSELNLSSLELGDSALYFCASSVSDQETQYFGPGTRLLVL.

In its sample, this clonotype was seen once. It is likely a read error, because the conserved phenylalanine at the end of the CDR3 is missing. This rearrangement joins TRBV5-1 to TRBJ2-7; D gene unclear. CDR1 is SGHRS and CDR2 is YFSETQ in the germline V gene. The CDR3 loop spans 12 amino acids. Trimming took 1 base from V and 5 from J, leaving 7 bases between them. Here the CDR3 reads CASSLLGNEQYS. DNA for the CDR3: TGCGCCAGCAGCTTGCTAGGGAACGAGCAGTACTCC.

This clonotype showed up just a few times. The V call is TRBV4-1, the J call TRBJ2-5; D gene ambiguous. From germline, CDR1 is MGHRA and CDR2 YSYEKL. V gave up 3 bases and J gave up 3 bases, with 11 bases separating them. The CDR3 runs to 14 residues. The CDR3 loop reads CASSHLGKKETQYF. Written as DNA, the CDR3 is TGCGCCAGCAGCCATTTAGGCAAAAAAGAGACCCAGTACTTC.

About this clonotype itself: A much larger clone differs from this one at a single base, so this may be a read error. The CDR3 is CASSQGTGDGHEQYF. CDR3 nucleotides: TGTGCCAGCAGCCAAGGGACAGGGGATGGCCACGAGCAGTACTTC. The chain carries TRBV4-2 and TRBJ2-7, with TRBD1 identical over 9 bases. The germline V gene encodes CDR1 LGHNA and CDR2 YNFKEQ. This CDR3 is built from 15 residues. The trim removed 1 base at V and 5 bases at J, leaving 6 bases unmatched.

The genes are TRBV6-1 and TRBJ1-4; no definite D call. The germline V and J ends were trimmed by 4 bases and 2 bases, with 11 bases remaining between them. Germline V gives CDR1 MNHNS, CDR2 SASEGT. CDR3 length equals 15 residues. CDR3 sequence: CASSAYPETNEKLFF. CDR3 DNA: TGTGCCAGCAGTGCGTACCCGGAGACTAATGAAAAACTGTTTTTT.

The sample holds many counts of this clonotype. The chain recombines TRBV9 with TRBJ1-3; D not certain. There are 15 residues in the CDR3. V was pared by 0 bases and J by 0 bases, with 7 bases between. Germline loops: CDR1 SGDLS, CDR2 YYNGEE. CDR3 region: CASSVGDLSGNTIYF. CDR3 DNA: TGTGCCAGCAGCGTAGGAGATCTCTCTGGAAACACCATATATTTT.

Ten or more counts support this clonotype. This chain joins TRBV12-3 or TRBV12-4 and TRBJ2-5; 11 positions agree with TRBD2. Trimming took 4 bases from V and 1 from J; bases not matched to a gene: 2. There are 15 residues in the CDR3. CDR3 region: CASSYGTSGQETQYF. In DNA form, the CDR3 reads TGTGCCAGCAGTTACGGGACTAGCGGCCAAGAGACCCAGTACTTC.

This clonotype showed up just a few times. The chain combines TRBV6-2 or TRBV6-3 with TRBJ1-4, with 7 bases fitting TRBD1. The CDR3 spans 14 residues. V lost 7 bases, J lost 5 bases, and 7 bases stayed unmatched. CDR1 is MNHEY and CDR2 is SVGEGT in the germline V gene. CDR3 amino acids: CASTRDSPNEKLFF. The CDR3 coding sequence is TGTGCCAGCACCAGGGACAGCCCCAATGAAAAACTGTTTTTT.

By sample fraction, this clonotype is medium-sized. This rearrangement joins TRBV10-1 to TRBJ2-3; weak D call: TRBD1 (6 bases). Trimming left V 6 bases short and J 1 base short, with 8 bases between. Per germline, CDR1 WNHNN and CDR2 SYGVQD (reference sequence). CDR3 length: 13 amino acids. CDR3 nucleotide sequence: TGCGCCAGCAGGAGGACAGGCACAGATACGCAGTATTTT. As protein: CASRRTGTDTQYF.

The J gene is TRBJ2-3, the V gene TRBV25-1, with 12 bases that match TRBD2. Germline CDR1 and CDR2: MGHDK and SYGVNS. Trimming removed 5 bases from V and 0 bases from J; junction bases left unmatched: 9. The CDR3 extends over 18 amino acids. In nucleotides, the CDR3 is TGTGCCAGCAGTTTAACTGGACTAGCGGGATTTAGCACAGATACGCAGTATTTT. Translation: CASSLTGLAGFSTDTQYF.

A word on this clonotype: A much larger clone sits a single nucleotide away, making a read error possible. The J gene is TRBJ2-7, the V gene TRBV4-2; 8 bases match TRBD1. Germline CDR1 LGHNA, CDR2 YNFKEQ. The CDR3 consists of 16 residues. CDR3 nucleotides: TGTGTCAGCAGCACGACGGGACAGGTTGAATTCCACGAGCAGTACTTC. Encoded protein: CVSSTTGQVEFHEQYF.

This clonotype has a count of ten or more. The CDR3, as DNA: TGTGCCAGCAGAGGTGGAACAGGGCCCAGCTCTGGAAACACCATATATTTT. Its protein is CASRGGTGPSSGNTIYF. The rearrangement joins TRBV6-2 or TRBV6-3 to TRBJ1-3; tentative D call: TRBD1 (6 bases). Trimming pared 6 bases from V and 0 bases from J, leaving 18 bases between. Germline assignment: CDR1 MNHEY and CDR2 SVGEGT. The length of the CDR3 is 17 residues.

The chain uses TRBV19 and TRBJ2-7; the D is unclear. With 3 bases removed from V and 3 bases from J, the gap between germline ends came to 9 bases. The CDR3 consists of 13 residues. Germline-derived CDR1 and CDR2 are LNHDA and SQIVND (reference sequence). In DNA form, the CDR3 reads TGTGCCAGTAGTATTCGTCAGGACTACGAGCAGTACTTC. Its translation: CASSIRQDYEQYF.

This clonotype appeared a single time. The chain links TRBV29-1 to TRBJ2-3, with D possibly being TRBD1 (5 bases). Trimming shortened V by 6 bases and J by 4 bases, and 11 bases separated the two germline ends. The CDR3 is made up of 12 amino acids. CDR1 is SQVTM, CDR2 ANQGSEA, per germline. This CDR3 reads CSVTVGADTQYF. The CDR3 DNA reads TGCAGCGTGACAGTAGGAGCAGATACGCAGTATTTT.